One TCR beta chain is described in this entry. Its antigen is not known. 60 Vbeta and 13 Jbeta primers were used in PCR. Measured with immunoSEQ multiplex PCR; TCRdb has only the in-frame clones, and not every one. The sample records just over 150,000 clones, about 80% being singletons. These data originate in a study of cytomegalovirus exposure and HLA in healthy donors. Notes on the study in general: Presence/absence analysis assumed near-uniform sequencing depth across donors. TCR beta V segments were, for the most part, productive about 87% or about 30% of the time in an earlier analysis.

Germline CDR1 reads SEHNR; CDR2 reads FQNEAQ (reference sequence). V lost 2 bases and J lost 0, with 14 bases in between. This CDR3 region has 17 residues. The TCR comes from a woman between 45 and 60 years old in good health and CMV-seropositive. Sequenced: PBMCs. This rearrangement joins TRBV7-9 to TRBJ2-1, with D possibly being TRBD1 (6 bases). Here the CDR3 DNA reads TGTGCCAGCAGCTTAAGCTTTACAGGGCGCTCCTACAATGAGCAGTTCTTC. Protein sequence: CASSLSFTGRSYNEQFF.